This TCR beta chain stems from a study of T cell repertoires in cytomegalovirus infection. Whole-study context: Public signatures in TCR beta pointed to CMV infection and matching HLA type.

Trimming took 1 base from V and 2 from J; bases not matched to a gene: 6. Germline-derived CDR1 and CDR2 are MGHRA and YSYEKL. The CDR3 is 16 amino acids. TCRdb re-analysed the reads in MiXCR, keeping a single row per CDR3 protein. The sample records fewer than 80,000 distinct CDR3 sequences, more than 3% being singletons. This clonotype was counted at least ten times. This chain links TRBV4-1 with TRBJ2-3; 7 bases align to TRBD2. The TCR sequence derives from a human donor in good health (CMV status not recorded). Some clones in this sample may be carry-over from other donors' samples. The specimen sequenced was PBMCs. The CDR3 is CASSQVGTTPTDTQYF. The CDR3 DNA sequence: TGCGCCAGCAGCCAAGTGGGGACTACACCCACAGATACGCAGTATTTT.